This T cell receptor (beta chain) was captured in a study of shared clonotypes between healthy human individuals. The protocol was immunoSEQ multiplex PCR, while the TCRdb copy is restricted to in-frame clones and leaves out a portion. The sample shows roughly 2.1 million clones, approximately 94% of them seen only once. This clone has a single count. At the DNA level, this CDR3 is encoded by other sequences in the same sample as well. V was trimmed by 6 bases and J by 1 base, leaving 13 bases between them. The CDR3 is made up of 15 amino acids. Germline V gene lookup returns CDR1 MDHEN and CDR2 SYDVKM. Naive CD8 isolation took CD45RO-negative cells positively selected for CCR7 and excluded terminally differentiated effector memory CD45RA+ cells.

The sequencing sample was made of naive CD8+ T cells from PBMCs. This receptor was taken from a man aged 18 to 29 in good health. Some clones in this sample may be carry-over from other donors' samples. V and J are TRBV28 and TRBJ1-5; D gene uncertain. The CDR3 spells CASSLLGASNQPQHF. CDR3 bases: TGTGCCAGCAGCCTCCTGGGTGCCAGCAATCAGCCCCAGCATTTT.